This T cell receptor (beta chain) is drawn from a study of blood T cell repertoires in COVID-19. Study-level background: The samples span acute and convalescent COVID-19 from the United States, Italy and Spain. Sample material is recorded as cDNA or gDNA derived from T cells, B-cell-depleted T cells, or PBMCs.

The V and J ends lost 3 bases and 0 bases respectively, with 14 bases between them. CDR3 length equals 16 residues. Germline V gives CDR1 LNHDA, CDR2 SQIVND (reference sequence). Methods used by the authors: Reference gene primer amplification gave nucleated cell count estimates. Assay: immunoSEQ multiplex PCR; the TCRdb copy retains only in-frame clones and omits some. V, J and clone size were drawn from that table, and D and trimming were deduced from the DNA. Among tens of thousands of clones, 75% to 85% were seen once, and the ten largest hold 27%. Specimen: peripheral blood. This chain joins TRBV19 and TRBJ1-1; a possible D gene is TRBD1 (6 bases). The clonotype comes from a human donor in a cohort sampled during active COVID-19. The CDR3 DNA reads TGTGCCAGTAGTATCCGGAATGGGGGCATGAACACTGAAGCTTTCTTT. Its protein product is CASSIRNGGMNTEAFF.